The 20 T cell receptor beta chains presented below share a single source sample, sequenced in a study of identical twins. TCRdb used MiXCR to reprocess the 5' RACE reads, holding one entry per CDR3 protein. Of 1.5 million to 2 million distinct CDR3 sequences in the sample, around a third were seen once. The sequencing input was cord blood. The receptors here all came from a newborn girl in good health.

A few counts support this clonotype. This sequence joins TRBV2 and TRBJ1-1; TRBD1 aligns across 7 bases. From germline, CDR1 is SNHLY and CDR2 FYNNEI. V was pared by 0 bases and J by 8 bases, with 12 bases of the junction left unmatched. The CDR3 runs to 16 residues. The CDR3 spells CASSEARDRVSVEAFF. The DNA of the CDR3 is TGTGCCAGCAGTGAAGCGCGAGACAGGGTGTCCGTAGAAGCTTTCTTT.

The gene calls are TRBV5-1 and TRBJ2-1; 15 nucleotides agree with TRBD2. This CDR3 comprises 18 residues. The germline CDR1 and CDR2 sequences are SGHRS and YFSETQ. The trim removed 0 bases at V and 2 bases at J, leaving 3 bases unmatched. The CDR3 DNA reads TGCGCCAGCAGCTTGGGGGGACTAGCGGGGGGAACCTACAATGAGCAGTTCTTC. This codes for CASSLGGLAGGTYNEQFF.

In this sample, this clonotype turned up once. The rearrangement uses TRBV20-1 and TRBJ2-3; 10 nucleotides line up with TRBD2. With 6 bases clipped from V and 7 bases from J, the junction kept 10 bases outside the gene matches. CDR3 length equals 14 residues. Looked up from germline, CDR1 is DFQATT and CDR2 is SNEGSKA (reference sequence). The CDR3 nucleotides are TGCAGTGCCGGGCAGCGGGAGGGCCGGAATACGCAGTATTTT. As protein: CSAGQREGRNTQYF.

The chain couples TRBV7-9 to TRBJ2-5; D remains ambiguous. V lost 5 bases and J 4 bases, leaving 17 bases between the germline ends. Germline CDR1 SEHNR, CDR2 FQNEAQ (reference sequence). The CDR3 totals 15 residues. The CDR3 DNA is TGTGCCAGCAGCCCAGTCGGTGCCGGGTTAGAGACCCAGTACTTC. This gives the protein CASSPVGAGLETQYF.

The genes are TRBV2 and TRBJ1-1; D gene ambiguous. Trimming stripped 3 bases from V and 5 bases from J, with 13 bases between. CDR1 and CDR2 from the germline V gene are SNHLY and FYNNEI. The CDR3 runs 14 residues. Here the CDR3 DNA reads TGTGCCAGCAGTGACCAGCCTATTGGGACTGAAGCTTTCTTT. Amino acid sequence: CASSDQPIGTEAFF.

In regard to this clonotype: Its ends do not fully match the called genes, so a read error is possible. This chain connects TRBV4-1 to TRBJ2-5, with D tentatively TRBD2 (6 bases). CDR1 is MGHRA, CDR2 YSYEKL, per germline. CDR3 length: 13 residues. As DNA, the CDR3 is TGCGCCAGCATCCAAGGACTATTAGAGACCCAGTACTTC. Its protein is CASIQGLLETQYF.

V usage is TRBV7-9 and J usage is TRBJ1-1, with D unresolved. Per the germline V gene, CDR1 is SEHNR and CDR2 is FQNEAQ (reference sequence). The length of the CDR3 is 15 residues. Deletions cut 1 base from V and 0 bases from J, with 9 bases between. The CDR3 here is CASSLDSLMNTEAFF. CDR3 bases: TGTGCCAGCAGCTTAGACAGTCTTATGAACACTGAAGCTTTCTTT.

This chain connects TRBV3-1 to TRBJ2-5; TRBD2 might be the D (6 bases). The V gene lost 1 base and the J gene lost 11 bases, with 11 bases spanning the gap. The germline V gene has CDR1 LGHDT and CDR2 YNNKEL (reference sequence). The length of the CDR3 is 12 residues. The DNA of the CDR3 is TGTGCCAGCAGCCAAGGGGGACTTCAGCAGTACTTC. Amino acid sequence: CASSQGGLQQYF.

This clonotype was counted only a few times. J is TRBJ1-5 and V is TRBV28; D is unclear. Trimming left V 2 bases short and J 2 bases short, with 7 bases between. The CDR3 totals 14 residues. Germline V gene lookup returns CDR1 MDHEN and CDR2 SYDVKM. CDR3: CASSLTERNQPQHF. The CDR3 DNA sequence: TGTGCCAGCAGTTTAACGGAACGCAATCAGCCCCAGCATTTT.

This chain uses TRBV20-1 with TRBJ2-1; 10 bases agree with TRBD2. The J segment lost 5 bases and the V segment lost 4 bases, leaving 5 bases of the junction unmatched. Germline CDR1 reads DFQATT; CDR2 reads SNEGSKA (reference sequence). The CDR3 runs to 14 residues. CDR3 loop: CSAKSGRGDNEQFF. CDR3 sequence (DNA): TGCAGTGCTAAGAGCGGGAGGGGCGACAATGAGCAGTTCTTC.

J is TRBJ2-1 and V is TRBV6-1, with TRBD2 matching 10 bases. Losses at the gene ends were 7 bases for V and 4 bases for J; bases not matched to a gene: 4. The V gene's germline CDR1 is MNHNS and CDR2 SASEGT. This CDR3 spans 14 amino acids. The CDR3: CASTLAGEYNEQFF. Written as DNA, the CDR3 is TGTGCCAGCACCCTAGCGGGGGAGTACAATGAGCAGTTCTTC.

This clonotype was recorded a few times. V and J are TRBV4-1 and TRBJ1-5; 10 bases fit TRBD1. The germline CDR1 and CDR2 sequences are MGHRA and YSYEKL. This CDR3 has 18 residues. With V trimmed by 5 bases and J by 0 bases, 10 bases remained unmatched. This CDR3 is CASSTRTGGPLSNQPQHF. The CDR3 nucleotides read TGCGCCAGCAGCACCCGGACAGGGGGGCCTCTTAGCAATCAGCCCCAGCATTTT.

V and J are TRBV3-1 and TRBJ1-6; D perhaps matches TRBD1 (5 bases). Trimming pared 4 bases from V and 0 bases from J, leaving 13 bases between. Germline V gene sequence: CDR1 LGHDT, CDR2 YNNKEL (reference sequence). The CDR3 is made up of 17 amino acids. CDR3 sequence: CASSRGTASSYNSPLHF. For the CDR3, the DNA is TGTGCCAGCAGCCGGGGGACTGCCAGCTCCTATAATTCACCCCTCCACTTT.

V and J are TRBV12-3 or TRBV12-4 and TRBJ2-6; 8 bases fit TRBD1. The length of the CDR3 is 17 residues. The trim removed 1 base at V and 3 bases at J, leaving 5 bases unmatched. CDR3 bases: TGTGCCAGCAGTTTAGGGACAGGGAGTGATGGGGCCAACGTCCTGACTTTC. Its translation: CASSLGTGSDGANVLTF.

This clonotype was recorded many times. The V gene is TRBV5-1, the J gene TRBJ2-3; a possible D gene is TRBD2 (5 bases). V lost 9 bases and J lost 1, with 12 bases in between. The CDR3 spans 13 residues. In germline, CDR1 is SGHRS, CDR2 YFSETQ. CDR3 region: CANSGLCTDTQYF. For the CDR3, the DNA is TGCGCCAACTCGGGATTGTGCACAGATACGCAGTATTTT.

This clonotype was seen a handful of times. The V gene is TRBV20-1, the J gene TRBJ2-1; 13 nucleotides line up with TRBD2. The length of the CDR3 is 16 residues. Germline CDR1 DFQATT, CDR2 SNEGSKA (reference sequence). Trimming at V came to 3 bases and at J to 4 bases, leaving 6 bases not matched to a gene. The CDR3 here is CSARGTSGASYNEQFF. For the CDR3, the DNA is TGCAGTGCTAGGGGGACTAGCGGGGCCTCATACAATGAGCAGTTCTTC.

This clonotype turned up a few times. V is TRBV10-3 and J is TRBJ1-2; maybe TRBD1 (6 bases). The CDR3 runs 11 residues. Per the germline V gene, CDR1 is ENHRY and CDR2 is SYGVKD. Between the trimmed V and J ends, which lost 11 bases and 6 bases, there was a span of 13 bases. The CDR3 is CASRGGDGYTF. DNA for the CDR3: TGTGCCTCGAGGGGGGGCGATGGCTACACCTTC.

This chain uses TRBV20-1 with TRBJ2-4; D is perhaps TRBD1 (5 bases). This CDR3 has 17 amino acids. The V gene's germline CDR1 is DFQATT and CDR2 SNEGSKA (reference sequence). V was trimmed by 0 bases and J by 0 bases, leaving 15 bases between them. The CDR3 region has the DNA TGCAGTGCTAGAGATCAGGGTTTCTACCTAGCCAAAAACATTCAGTACTTC. Residues: CSARDQGFYLAKNIQYF.

V gene TRBV20-1 combines with J gene TRBJ2-1, with D possibly being TRBD1 or TRBD2 (5 bases each). Trimming took 1 base from V and 0 from J, leaving 10 bases between them. Germline CDR1 and CDR2: DFQATT and SNEGSKA (reference sequence). The CDR3 sequence is 15 residues long. CDR3: CSARGARGSYNEQFF. In DNA, the CDR3 is TGCAGTGCTAGAGGTGCGAGGGGCTCCTACAATGAGCAGTTCTTC.

J is TRBJ1-6 and V is TRBV27; D is ambiguous. The CDR3 runs to 16 residues. Trimming shortened V by 2 bases and J by 6 bases, and 14 bases separated the two germline ends. Germline CDR1 MNHEY, CDR2 SMNVEV (reference sequence). CDR3 coding DNA: TGTGCCAGCAGTTTAGGGTCTAGTCGAATTAATTCACCCCTCCACTTT. Amino acid sequence: CASSLGSSRINSPLHF.